One and the same sample provided the 13 T cell receptor beta chains below, sequenced in a study of T-cell memory formation after mild COVID-19. TCRdb re-derived calls from the 5' RACE reads in MiXCR, one entry per CDR3 protein. Here the sample spans roughly 380,000 distinct CDR3 sequences, 25% to 30% being singletons. The source material was PBMCs or a T cell subset sorted from them (not recorded which). These receptor sequences come from an adult woman who had mild COVID-19 (a few samples of this study predate the infection). Cell type and time point are not known.

This clonotype was observed a handful of times. The junction departs from the called germline gene at one end, perhaps through a read error. The J gene is TRBJ2-1, the V gene TRBV7-7; D not resolved. Germline CDR1 is SSHAT and CDR2 is FNYEAQ (reference sequence). CDR3 length: 14 amino acids. The CDR3 bases are TGTGCTAGCAGCTTAGCTGAGCGTCACAATGAGCAGTTCTTC. Its protein product is CASSLAERHNEQFF.

The chain carries TRBV4-1 and TRBJ2-7, with D maybe TRBD1 (6 bases). Germline V gene data show CDR1 as MGHRA and CDR2 as YSYEKL. V dropped 0 bases and J dropped 4 bases, with 13 bases sitting between them. The CDR3 is made up of 15 amino acids. CDR3 sequence reads: CASSQDYRDPYEQYF. CDR3 DNA: TGCGCCAGCAGCCAAGATTACAGGGACCCATACGAGCAGTACTTC.

The chain couples TRBV20-1 to TRBJ2-7, with 11 bases fitting TRBD2. J gave up 3 bases and V 6 bases, and 10 bases lay outside the gene matches. The CDR3 runs to 15 residues. Per the germline V gene, CDR1 is DFQATT and CDR2 is SNEGSKA (reference sequence). This CDR3 reads CSAAPLAGVHYEQYF. The CDR3, as DNA: TGCAGTGCAGCCCCACTAGCGGGGGTCCACTACGAGCAGTACTTC.

This clonotype has only a few counts. V gene TRBV20-1 combines with J gene TRBJ2-5; D uncertain. Trimming stripped 0 bases from V and 3 bases from J, with 14 bases between. The germline gives CDR1 DFQATT, CDR2 SNEGSKA (reference sequence). The CDR3 totals 15 residues. The CDR3 loop reads CSARDVPLDEETQYF. The CDR3 nucleotides read TGCAGTGCTAGAGACGTACCCCTGGACGAAGAGACCCAGTACTTC.

This clonotype was recorded a few times. This sequence joins TRBV2 and TRBJ2-3, with 7 nucleotides matching TRBD2. The germline V gene has CDR1 SNHLY and CDR2 FYNNEI. This CDR3 has 17 residues. V was clipped by 5 bases and J by 0 bases; unmatched bases: 11. The CDR3 coding sequence is TGTGCCAGCAGTACCGAAAGACTAGCAGCCAGCACAGATACGCAGTATTTT. Its protein is CASSTERLAASTDTQYF.

The chain combines TRBV4-2 with TRBJ2-7; D not certain. The ends were cut back, 1 base at V and 3 bases at J, with 13 bases in the middle. Germline CDR1 reads LGHNA; CDR2 reads YNFKEQ. CDR3 length equals 15 residues. The CDR3: CASSQGESMGYEQYF. As DNA, the CDR3 is TGTGCCAGCAGCCAAGGAGAAAGTATGGGCTACGAGCAGTACTTC.

In this sample, this clonotype turned up a few times. J is TRBJ2-1 and V is TRBV12-3 or TRBV12-4; D is possibly TRBD2 (7 bases). Trimming pared 4 bases from V and 14 bases from J, leaving 24 bases between. This CDR3 region has 15 residues. This CDR3 is CASSWGGLESLGEFF. In nucleotides, the CDR3 is TGTGCCAGCAGTTGGGGGGGGCTTGAGTCCCTAGGGGAGTTCTTC.

J is TRBJ2-7 and V is TRBV7-3, with D possibly matching TRBD2 (5 bases). The V end was cut by 6 bases, the J end by 0 bases, with 15 bases between. Germline CDR1 and CDR2: SGHTA and FQGTGA. There are 15 residues in the CDR3. The CDR3 DNA is TGTGCCAGCAGAACACGGGGTCAGACCTCCTACGAGCAGTACTTC. It translates to CASRTRGQTSYEQYF.

The genes are TRBV24-1 and TRBJ2-2; no reliable D call. This CDR3 is 12 amino acids long. In germline, CDR1 is KGHDR, CDR2 SFDVKD. V dropped 2 bases and J dropped 6 bases, with 3 bases sitting between them. CDR3 protein: CATSDYAGELFF. Here the CDR3 DNA reads TGTGCCACCAGTGATTATGCCGGGGAGCTGTTTTTT.

The chain couples TRBV24-1 to TRBJ1-1; TRBD1 aligns across 8 bases. There are 13 residues in the CDR3. Germline V gene lookup returns CDR1 KGHDR and CDR2 SFDVKD. Germline trimming cut 8 bases from V and 3 bases from J; bases unmatched to any gene: 4. The CDR3 nucleotides read TGTGCCACCACCGGACAGGGTGACACTGAAGCTTTCTTT. Translation: CATTGQGDTEAFF.

The V and J genes are TRBV29-1 and TRBJ2-6; no reliable D call. Germline V lookup: CDR1 SQVTM, CDR2 ANQGSEA. V was cut by 4 bases and J by 2 bases, with 6 bases left in between. The CDR3 has 13 residues. As DNA, the CDR3 is TGCAGCGTTGTGGGCGCTGGGGCCAACGTCCTGACTTTC. It encodes CSVVGAGANVLTF.

The rearrangement links TRBV7-9 to TRBJ2-7; a weak D match, TRBD1 (6 bases). Per the germline V gene, CDR1 is SEHNR and CDR2 is FQNEAQ (reference sequence). The CDR3 loop spans 14 amino acids. V dropped 1 base and J dropped 6 bases, with 13 bases sitting between them. Here the CDR3 reads CASSLVVGAPEQYF. The CDR3 DNA is TGTGCCAGCAGCTTAGTTGTGGGGGCGCCCGAGCAGTACTTC.

This clonotype was recorded a few times. V and J are TRBV4-3 and TRBJ2-5; possible D gene TRBD1, 6 bases. With 4 bases removed from V and 3 bases from J, the gap between germline ends came to 15 bases. The CDR3 is 15 amino acids. Germline-derived CDR1 and CDR2 are LGHNA and YSLEER. The CDR3 bases are TGCGCCAGCAGCCGGGAACCTACAGGGAAAGAGACCCAGTACTTC. Translating gives CASSREPTGKETQYF.